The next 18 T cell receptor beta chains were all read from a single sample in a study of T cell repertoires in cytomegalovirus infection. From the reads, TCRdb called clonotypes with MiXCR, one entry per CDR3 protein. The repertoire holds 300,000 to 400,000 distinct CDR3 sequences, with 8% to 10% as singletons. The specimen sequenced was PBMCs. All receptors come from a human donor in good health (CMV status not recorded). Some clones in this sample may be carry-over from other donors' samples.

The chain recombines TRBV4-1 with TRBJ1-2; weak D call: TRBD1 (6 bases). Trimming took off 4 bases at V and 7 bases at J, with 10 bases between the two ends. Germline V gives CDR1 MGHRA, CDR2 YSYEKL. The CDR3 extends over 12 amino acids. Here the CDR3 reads CASSPQGLGYTF. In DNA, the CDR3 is TGCGCCAGCAGCCCTCAGGGGCTTGGCTACACCTTC.

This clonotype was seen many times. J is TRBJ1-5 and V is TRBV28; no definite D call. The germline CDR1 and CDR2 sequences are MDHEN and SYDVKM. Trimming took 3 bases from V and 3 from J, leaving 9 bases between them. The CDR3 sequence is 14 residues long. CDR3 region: CASSLQSVNQPQHF. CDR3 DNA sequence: TGTGCCAGCAGTTTGCAGTCAGTCAATCAGCCCCAGCATTTT.

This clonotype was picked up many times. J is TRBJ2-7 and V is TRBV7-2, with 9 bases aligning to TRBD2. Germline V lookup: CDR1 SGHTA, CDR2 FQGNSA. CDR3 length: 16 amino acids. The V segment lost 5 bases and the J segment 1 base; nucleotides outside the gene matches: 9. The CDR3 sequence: CASSPPSGKRSYEQYF. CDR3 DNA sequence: TGTGCCAGCAGCCCCCCTAGCGGGAAAAGGTCCTACGAGCAGTACTTC.

The CDR3 coding sequence is TGTGCCAGCATCCGAAGTGGTGACGATACCACCGACCCCTACGAGCAGTACTTC. Translation: CASIRSGDDTTDPYEQYF. V gene TRBV5-8 combines with J gene TRBJ2-7; D is uncertain. Deletions cut 6 bases from V and 2 bases from J, with 27 bases between. Per germline, CDR1 SGHTS and CDR2 YDEGEE. This CDR3 comprises 18 residues. The variable domain in full, completed from reference TRBV5-8 and TRBJ2-7, reads EAGVTQSPTHLIKTRGQQATLRCSPISGHTSVYWYQQALGLGLQFLLWYDEGEERNRGNFPPRFSGRQFPNYSSELNVNALELEDSALYLCASIRSGDDTTDPYEQYFGPGTRLTVT.

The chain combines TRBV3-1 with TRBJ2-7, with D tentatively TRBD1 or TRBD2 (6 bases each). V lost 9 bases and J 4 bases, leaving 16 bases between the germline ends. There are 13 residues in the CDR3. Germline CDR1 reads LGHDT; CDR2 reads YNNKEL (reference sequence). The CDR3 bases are TGTGCCAGTGGTCGGGGGCCACCATACGAGCAGTACTTC. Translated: CASGRGPPYEQYF.

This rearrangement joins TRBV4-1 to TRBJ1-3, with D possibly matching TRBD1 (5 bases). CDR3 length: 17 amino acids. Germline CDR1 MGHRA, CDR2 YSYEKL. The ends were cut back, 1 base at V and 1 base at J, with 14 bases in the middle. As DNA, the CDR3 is TGCGCCAGCAGCCAAGCGGCCGCTGGGGGTTCTGGAAACACCATATATTTT. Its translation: CASSQAAAGGSGNTIYF.

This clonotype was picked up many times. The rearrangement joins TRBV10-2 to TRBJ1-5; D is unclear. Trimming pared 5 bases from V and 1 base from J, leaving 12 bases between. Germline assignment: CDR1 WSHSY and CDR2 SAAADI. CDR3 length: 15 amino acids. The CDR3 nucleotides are TGCGCCAGCAGTCTTAACTCGCTAAGCAATCAGCCCCAGCATTTT. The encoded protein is CASSLNSLSNQPQHF.

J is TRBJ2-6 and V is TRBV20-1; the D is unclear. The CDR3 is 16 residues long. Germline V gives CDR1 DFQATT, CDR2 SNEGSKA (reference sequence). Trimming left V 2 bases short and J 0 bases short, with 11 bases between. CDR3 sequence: CSARTSSSSGANVLTF. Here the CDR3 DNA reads TGCAGTGCTAGAACCTCGAGTTCCTCTGGGGCCAACGTCCTGACTTTC.

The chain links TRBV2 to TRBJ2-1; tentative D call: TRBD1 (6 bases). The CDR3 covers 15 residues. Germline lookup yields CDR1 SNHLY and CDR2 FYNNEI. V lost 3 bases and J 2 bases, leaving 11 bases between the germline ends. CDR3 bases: TGTGCCAGCAGTGAGGGGGCAGGAACCTACAATGAGCAGTTCTTC. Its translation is CASSEGAGTYNEQFF.

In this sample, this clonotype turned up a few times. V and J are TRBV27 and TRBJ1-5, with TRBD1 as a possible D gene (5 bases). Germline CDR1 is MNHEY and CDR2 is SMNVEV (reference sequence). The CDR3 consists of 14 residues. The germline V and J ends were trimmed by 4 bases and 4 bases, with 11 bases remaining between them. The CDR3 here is CASSWGVGNQPQHF. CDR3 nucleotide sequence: TGTGCCAGCAGTTGGGGGGTCGGGAATCAGCCCCAGCATTTT.

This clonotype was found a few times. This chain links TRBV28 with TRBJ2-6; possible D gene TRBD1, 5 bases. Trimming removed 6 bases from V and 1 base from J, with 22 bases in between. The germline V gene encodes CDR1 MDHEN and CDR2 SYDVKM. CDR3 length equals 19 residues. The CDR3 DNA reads TGTGCCAGCAGAGCTCAGCAGGGAACCCGCTTTTCTGGGGCCAACGTCCTGACTTTC. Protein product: CASRAQQGTRFSGANVLTF.

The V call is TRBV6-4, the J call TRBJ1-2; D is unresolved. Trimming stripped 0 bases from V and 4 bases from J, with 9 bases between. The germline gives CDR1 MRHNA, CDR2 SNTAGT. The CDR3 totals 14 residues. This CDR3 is CASSDSIRGYGYTF. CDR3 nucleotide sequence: TGTGCCAGCAGTGACTCTATCAGAGGCTATGGCTACACCTTC.

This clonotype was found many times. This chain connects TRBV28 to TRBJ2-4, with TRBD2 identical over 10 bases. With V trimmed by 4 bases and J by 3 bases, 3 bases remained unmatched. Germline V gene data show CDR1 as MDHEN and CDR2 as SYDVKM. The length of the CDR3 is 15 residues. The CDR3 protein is CASSSIAGGKNIQYF. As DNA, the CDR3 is TGTGCCAGCAGTTCAATAGCGGGGGGCAAAAACATTCAGTACTTC.

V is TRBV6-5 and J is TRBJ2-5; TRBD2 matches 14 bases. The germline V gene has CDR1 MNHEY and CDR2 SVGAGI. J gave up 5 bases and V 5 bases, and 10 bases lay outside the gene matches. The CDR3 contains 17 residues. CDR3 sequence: CASSPRLAGGIKETQYF. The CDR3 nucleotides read TGTGCCAGCAGTCCAAGACTAGCGGGAGGGATAAAGGAGACCCAGTACTTC.

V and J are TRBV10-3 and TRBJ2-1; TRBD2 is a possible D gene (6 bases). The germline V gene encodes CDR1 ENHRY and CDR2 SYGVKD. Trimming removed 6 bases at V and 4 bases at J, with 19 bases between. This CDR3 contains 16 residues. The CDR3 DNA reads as TGTGCCATCAGAGAACCGGGACTCAAGGTTTACAATGAGCAGTTCTTC. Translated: CAIREPGLKVYNEQFF.

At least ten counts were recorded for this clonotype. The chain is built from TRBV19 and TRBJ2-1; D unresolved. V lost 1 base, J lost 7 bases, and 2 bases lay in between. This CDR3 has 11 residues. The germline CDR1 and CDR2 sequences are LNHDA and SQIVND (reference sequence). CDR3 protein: CASSIGNEQFF. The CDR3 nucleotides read TGTGCCAGTAGTATAGGGAATGAGCAGTTCTTC.

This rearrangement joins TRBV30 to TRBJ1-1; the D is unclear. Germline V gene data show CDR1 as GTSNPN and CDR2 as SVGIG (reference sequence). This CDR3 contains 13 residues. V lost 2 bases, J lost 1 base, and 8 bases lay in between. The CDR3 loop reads CAWSITRNTEAFF. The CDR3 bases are TGTGCCTGGAGTATTACACGGAACACTGAAGCTTTCTTT.

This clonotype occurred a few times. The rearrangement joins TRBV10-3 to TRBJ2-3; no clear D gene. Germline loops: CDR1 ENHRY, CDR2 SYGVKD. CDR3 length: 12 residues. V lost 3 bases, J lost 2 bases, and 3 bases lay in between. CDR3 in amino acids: CAISDLTDTQYF. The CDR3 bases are TGTGCCATCAGTGACCTCACAGATACGCAGTATTTT.